This T cell receptor beta chain was found in a study of beta chain features in type 1 diabetes. Regarding the study as a whole: TCRB CDR3s were moderately but significantly shorter in Type 1 diabetes patients in all four CD4+ subsets. When VDJ junctions were examined, type 1 diabetes patients showed fewer insertions and more deletions. Sampled from patients, naive, central memory and Treg TCRB repertoires appeared more similar than those sampled from healthy donors. For TCRB rearrangement, an influence of HLA type remained unresolved here.

Each of the CD4+ naive, central memory, regulatory and stem cell-like memory populations was sorted via CD45RO/CCR7/CD25/CD127/CD95/CD27. This clone has only a few counts. What it recognizes is unknown. The junction had 15 bases not matched to a gene; V was cut back by 6 bases and J by 7 bases. Looked up from germline, CDR1 is MNHEY and CDR2 is SVGAGI. The CDR3 is 16 amino acids. Reverse transcribing all isolated RNA meant expressed TCRB transcripts were sequenced. This table comes from immunoSEQ multiplex PCR, and its TCRdb copy is limited to in-frame clones, with some not included. This sample has over 100,000 clones; roughly 15% occur once, and the top ten carry 2.3%.

The sample taken for sequencing was central memory CD4+ T cells from blood. The chain links TRBV6-5 to TRBJ1-5, with 7 nucleotides matching TRBD1. The origin of this receptor is a man aged 25 to 40 with type 1 diabetes. CDR3 nucleotide sequence: TGTGCCAGCAGATACGACAGGGTAGGACATGGCCAGCCCCAGCATTTT. It specifies CASRYDRVGHGQPQHF.